A selection of T cell receptor beta chains follows, all from one sample in a study of blood T cell repertoires in COVID-19. Generated by immunoSEQ multiplex PCR, the TCRdb table keeps only in-frame clones and is missing some. This sample yields about 180,000 clones, of which nearly 80% are seen a single time; 13% to 15% belongs to the top ten. The sequenced sample was PBMCs or T cells enriched from blood (not recorded which). The source of these receptors is a man in his fifties or sixties who had been exposed to COVID-19. Both conserved end residues are part of each CDR3. The D gene is left open where the match is weak. The size of a clone is reported for some rows only, either as once, few or many, or as a class for expanded clones.

>-|-|TRBJ1-1|TRBV7-9
TGTGCCAGCAGCTTGGCGGGGGCGAACACTGAAGCTTTCTTT
CASSLAGANTEAFF
>-|TRBD2|TRBJ2-1|TRBV3-1/TRBV3-2
TGTGCCAGCAGCCAAGAGCGGCTAGCGGGCTACAATGAGCAGTTCTTC
CASSQERLAGYNEQFF
>-|TRBD1|TRBJ1-5|TRBV29-1
TGCAGCGTCTGGGACAGGATTGGCAATCAGCCCCAGCATTTT
CSVWDRIGNQPQHF
>-|TRBD2|TRBJ2-1|TRBV2
TGTGCCAGCAGTGAAGGCGGGAGCCCCGGAAATGAGCAGTTCTTC
CASSEGGSPGNEQFF
>-|TRBD1|TRBJ1-5|TRBV6-5
TGTGCCAGCAGACCCGACAGGGGGCCAGGTCAGCCCCAGCATTTT
CASRPDRGPGQPQHF
>-|TRBD2|TRBJ2-3|TRBV11-3
TGTGCCAGCAGCGAGGGACTAGCGGGAGGGACAGATACGCAGTATTTT
CASSEGLAGGTDTQYF
>-|TRBD1|TRBJ1-1|TRBV13
TGTGCCAGCAGCTTAATTAGCGGACAGGGGACATTGAACACTGAAGCTTTCTTT
CASSLISGQGTLNTEAFF
>-|-|TRBJ1-5|TRBV12-3/TRBV12-4
TGTGCCAGCAGGAGGGGGTATCAGCCCCAGCATTTT
CASRRGYQPQHF
>-|-|TRBJ1-3|TRBV30
TGTGCCTGGAGTGTAGGGCAGGGCCCTGGAAACACCATATATTTT
CAWSVGQGPGNTIYF
>-|-|TRBJ1-4|TRBV9
TGTGCCAGCAGCCCCCGGGACACATGGTGGCCTGAAAAACTGTTTTTT
CASSPRDTWWPEKLFF
>once|-|TRBJ1-2|TRBV19
TGTGCCAGTAGTCCCCCGTGGGGGGTTCCTAACTATGGCTACACCTTC
CASSPPWGVPNYGYTF
>-|-|TRBJ1-6|TRBV6-1
TGTGCCAGCAGTGAAAAGGCGGGACCAAGGATCACCCTCCACTTT
CASSEKAGPRITLHF
>many|-|TRBJ1-3|TRBV30
TGTGCCTGGAGTGGGGGCACTGGAAACACCATATATTTT
CAWSGGTGNTIYF
>-|TRBD2|TRBJ2-1|TRBV7-9
TGTGCCAGCAGCCGGCTAGCGGGAGTGGGTTTTGGAAATGAGCAGTTCTTC
CASSRLAGVGFGNEQFF
>-|TRBD1|TRBJ2-3|TRBV7-9
TGTGCCAGCAGCGAGAACAGGGGAGTCACAGATACGCAGTATTTT
CASSENRGVTDTQYF
>-|TRBD2|TRBJ2-7|TRBV7-2
TGTGCCAGCAGCGAGCGGGAGGGTGGTGAGCAGTACTTC
CASSEREGGEQYF
>-|-|TRBJ1-5|TRBV7-3
TGTGCCAGCAGCTTAACGGAGGGGTATAGCAATCAGCCCCAGCATTTT
CASSLTEGYSNQPQHF
>-|-|TRBJ2-2|TRBV24-1
TGTGCCACCAATCTCAGGACACATAACGGGGAGCTGTTTTTT
CATNLRTHNGELFF
>-|TRBD2|TRBJ2-1|TRBV4-3
TGCGCCAGCAGCCAAGTAAGGCTAGCGGGAGTTGACAATGAGCAGTTCTTC
CASSQVRLAGVDNEQFF
>-|-|TRBJ2-7|TRBV5-6
TGTGCCAGCAGCTTGACGCTAGCGCCAAGGCCCTACGAGCAGTACTTC
CASSLTLAPRPYEQYF
>-|-|TRBJ1-4|TRBV6-1
TGTGCCAGCAGTGACGTCCGGAATGAAAAACTGTTTTTT
CASSDVRNEKLFF
>once|TRBD2|TRBJ2-3|TRBV24-1
TGTGCCACCAGTGATCCGGACGGGACTAGCGGAACCACAGATACGCAGTATTTT
CATSDPDGTSGTTDTQYF
>-|TRBD2|TRBJ2-3|TRBV4-1
TGCGCCAGCAGCCAAGTCCCAGCGGGAGATCAAGATACGCAGTATTTT
CASSQVPAGDQDTQYF
>-|TRBD1|TRBJ2-7|TRBV5-1
TGCGCCAGCAGCGCTTACAGGGGGAATCTGAACGAGCAGTACTTC
CASSAYRGNLNEQYF
>-|-|TRBJ1-2|TRBV12-3/TRBV12-4
TGTGCCAGCACCAAGACAGGCTTCGACTACACCTTC
CASTKTGFDYTF
>many|TRBD1|TRBJ2-7|TRBV6-2/TRBV6-3
TGTGCCAGCAGCCAGAACGCAGGGGGCGAGTACGAGCAGTACTTC
CASSQNAGGEYEQYF
>few|TRBD1|TRBJ1-5|TRBV7-8
TGTGCCAGCAGCTTAGGACAGGGGTCTCAGCCCCAGCATTTT
CASSLGQGSQPQHF
>-|-|TRBJ1-2|TRBV29-1
TGCAGCGTTCTAGCGGGGTTCTATGGCTACACCTTC
CSVLAGFYGYTF
>-|TRBD2|TRBJ2-1|TRBV2
TGTGCCAGCACCCGGGACTACTCCTACAATGAGCAGTTCTTC
CASTRDYSYNEQFF
>-|-|TRBJ1-1|TRBV6-5
TGTGCCAGCAGTCCCCTCGGGGGTCCGGGGAGGGCTTTCTTT
CASSPLGGPGRAFF
>-|TRBD1|TRBJ1-2|TRBV29-1
TGCAGCGTTGAAAGGGGCAGGGGGCAGGGCTACACCTTC
CSVERGRGQGYTF
>-|TRBD2|TRBJ2-3|TRBV18
TGTGCCAGCTCACCACTGGCGACTAGCGGGAGAGGCACAGATACGCAGTATTTT
CASSPLATSGRGTDTQYF
>-|-|TRBJ1-4|TRBV10-3
TGTGCCATCGGAGCAACTAATGAAAAACTGTTTTTT
CAIGATNEKLFF
>few|TRBD1|TRBJ1-3|TRBV29-1
TGCAGCGTCATACAGGGGGGCTCTGGAAACACCATATATTTT
CSVIQGGSGNTIYF
>-|-|TRBJ1-1|TRBV7-2
TGTGCCAGCAGCTTAGAGGCGCAGGGCCGGACTGAAGCTTTCTTT
CASSLEAQGRTEAFF
>few|-|TRBJ2-1|TRBV6-2/TRBV6-3
TGTGCCAGCAGTTCCACTACTCCACCGACCAATGAGCAGTTCTTC
CASSSTTPPTNEQFF
>once|-|TRBJ1-5|TRBV28
TGTGCCAGCAGTACCCCACAGGGAGGCAATCAGCCCCAGCATTTT
CASSTPQGGNQPQHF
>-|-|TRBJ1-2|TRBV6-5
TGTGCCAGCAGTCCCGACAGTGGCTACACCTTC
CASSPDSGYTF
>-|TRBD2|TRBJ2-2|TRBV30
TGTGCCTGGTCGGATTTCAGGGCTGTAGCGGGAGGCACCGGGGAGCTGTTTTTT
CAWSDFRAVAGGTGELFF
>many|-|TRBJ2-6|TRBV6-4
TGTGCCAGCAGTGACCCGGCGCGGACTATCTCTGGGGCCAACGTCCTGACTTTC
CASSDPARTISGANVLTF
>-|TRBD2|TRBJ2-7|TRBV6-5
TGTGCCAGCAGTTACGAGCGGGGGAACTACGAGCAGTACTTC
CASSYERGNYEQYF
>once|TRBD1|TRBJ1-2|TRBV30
TGTGCCTGGGGGGGACAGGAAGGTGGCTACACCTTC
CAWGGQEGGYTF
>-|TRBD1|TRBJ1-6|TRBV27
TGTGCCAGCAGGGGACAGGGGGCTGGATCACCCCTCCACTTT
CASRGQGAGSPLHF
>-|-|TRBJ2-1|TRBV10-3
TGTGCCATCAGTGAGTCGTTCGATGAGCAGTTCTTC
CAISESFDEQFF
>-|TRBD2|TRBJ2-2|TRBV24-1
TGTGCCACCGGGAGGGCGGGGGCGAACACCGGGGAGCTGTTTTTT
CATGRAGANTGELFF
>few|TRBD2|TRBJ2-3|TRBV5-1
TGCGCCAGCAGCTGGTTAGCGGGAGTGATTACAGATACGCAGTATTTT
CASSWLAGVITDTQYF
>-|-|TRBJ2-7|TRBV28
TGTGCCAGCAGTCCCCCCGTTGGGGGAGCGGGCGTCGCCTACGAGCAGTACTTC
CASSPPVGGAGVAYEQYF
>-|-|TRBJ2-1|TRBV29-1
TGCAGCGCCGCCCCCGGACAGATCAATGAGCAGTTCTTC
CSAAPGQINEQFF